The following is a T cell receptor (beta chain) sequence with its context. Its specificity is unknown. The sample belongs to a study of siplizumab effects on memory and regulatory T cells. V lost 2 bases and J lost 9, with 17 bases in between. Germline CDR1 WSHSY, CDR2 SAAADI. CDR3 length: 15 residues. Points from the study as a whole: Siplizumab produced a significant drop in alloreactive sequences attributable to unstimulated CD4+ memory cells. Neither a naive nor a memory phenotype was assignable to roughly 75-96% of proliferating CD4+ or CD8+ clones. Only a minor fraction of alloreactive clones mapped to unstimulated subsets. Naive T cells, seemingly more diverse than memory cells, seemed major alloresponse contributors.

Produced via immunoSEQ multiplex PCR; TCRdb's table is partial and in-frame only. Among tens of thousands of clones listed, roughly 89% were seen once. The sequenced material came from CD8+ T cells sorted from blood. V usage is TRBV10-2 and J usage is TRBJ2-1; possible D gene TRBD2, 6 bases. The source of this sequence is a human donor in good health. The CDR3: CASSETTRSKSEQFF. CDR3 nucleotide sequence: TGCGCCAGCAGTGAGACGACTAGGAGTAAAAGTGAGCAGTTCTTC.